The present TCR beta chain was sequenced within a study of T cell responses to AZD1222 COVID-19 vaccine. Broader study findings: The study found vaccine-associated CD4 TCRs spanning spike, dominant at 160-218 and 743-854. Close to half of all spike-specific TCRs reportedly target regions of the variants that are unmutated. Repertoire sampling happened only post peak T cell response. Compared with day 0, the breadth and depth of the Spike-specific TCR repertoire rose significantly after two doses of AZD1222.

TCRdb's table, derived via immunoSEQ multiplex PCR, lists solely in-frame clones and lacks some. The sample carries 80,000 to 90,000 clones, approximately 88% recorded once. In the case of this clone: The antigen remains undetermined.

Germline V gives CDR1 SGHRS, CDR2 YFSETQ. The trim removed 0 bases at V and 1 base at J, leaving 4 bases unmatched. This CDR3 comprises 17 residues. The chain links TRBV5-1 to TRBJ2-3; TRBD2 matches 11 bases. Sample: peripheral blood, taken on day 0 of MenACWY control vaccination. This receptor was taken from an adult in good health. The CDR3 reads CASSLGLAGGGTDTQYF. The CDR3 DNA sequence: TGCGCCAGCAGCTTGGGGCTAGCGGGAGGCGGCACAGATACGCAGTATTTT.